Listed below are T cell receptor beta chains from one sample, sequenced in a study of shared clonotypes between healthy human individuals. Clones were sequenced by immunoSEQ multiplex PCR, and TCRdb holds only the in-frame ones, with some missing. The data contain over 2 million clones, around 93% of them singletons. The sequenced sample consisted of naive CD4+ T cells from PBMCs. The receptors here all came from a man in his late teens or twenties in good health. Some clones in this sample may be carry-over from other donors' samples. CDR3s include the opening cysteine and the closing phenylalanine or tryptophan. The D gene is left open where the match is weak. Size is stated for part of the rows, as once, few or many counts, or as a class when the clone is expanded.

v_gene: TRBV6-4; d_gene: TRBD1; abundance: -; j_gene: TRBJ1-1; CDR3aa: CASSDQGRGLRNTEAFF; CDR3nt: TGTGCCAGCAGTGATCAGGGGAGGGGGCTTAGGAACACTGAAGCTTTCTTT
v_gene: TRBV4-2; d_gene: TRBD2; abundance: -; j_gene: TRBJ2-2; CDR3aa: CASSQEQIRSGVTGELFF; CDR3nt: TGTGCCAGCAGCCAAGAACAGATTAGAAGCGGGGTCACCGGGGAGCTGTTTTTT
v_gene: TRBV2; d_gene: -; abundance: -; j_gene: TRBJ2-1; CDR3aa: CASSGFNEQFF; CDR3nt: TGTGCCAGCAGCGGTTTCAATGAGCAGTTCTTC
v_gene: TRBV28; d_gene: -; abundance: -; j_gene: TRBJ2-5; CDR3aa: CASSQDQGDGETQYF; CDR3nt: TGTGCCAGCAGCCAGGATCAAGGGGACGGGGAGACCCAGTACTTC
v_gene: TRBV19; d_gene: -; abundance: -; j_gene: TRBJ2-1; CDR3aa: CASSASGGPEQFF; CDR3nt: TGTGCCAGTAGTGCGTCTGGGGGTCCTGAGCAGTTCTTC
v_gene: TRBV28; d_gene: TRBD2; abundance: -; j_gene: TRBJ2-3; CDR3aa: CASSLAGGLDTQYF; CDR3nt: TGTGCCAGCAGCCTAGCGGGAGGCTTAGATACGCAGTATTTT
v_gene: TRBV2; d_gene: TRBD2; abundance: -; j_gene: TRBJ2-1; CDR3aa: CASSSTGTSGTGGFGNEQFF; CDR3nt: TGTGCCAGCAGTTCAACCGGGACTAGCGGGACTGGGGGGTTTGGCAATGAGCAGTTCTTC
v_gene: TRBV28; d_gene: -; abundance: -; j_gene: TRBJ1-4; CDR3aa: CATDRPGWGEKLFF; CDR3nt: TGTGCCACGGACCGCCCGGGGTGGGGTGAAAAACTGTTTTTT
v_gene: TRBV9; d_gene: TRBD2; abundance: -; j_gene: TRBJ2-1; CDR3aa: CASSALGGGNEQFF; CDR3nt: TGTGCCAGCAGCGCCCTCGGGGGGGGGAATGAGCAGTTCTTC
v_gene: TRBV16; d_gene: -; abundance: -; j_gene: TRBJ1-1; CDR3aa: CASSRSGREGEAFF; CDR3nt: TGTGCCAGCAGCCGAAGTGGCAGGGAGGGTGAAGCTTTCTTT
v_gene: TRBV4-2; d_gene: -; abundance: -; j_gene: TRBJ2-1; CDR3aa: CASSQNYPEAYNEQFF; CDR3nt: TGTGCCAGCAGCCAAAACTACCCGGAAGCCTACAATGAGCAGTTCTTC
v_gene: TRBV9; d_gene: TRBD2; abundance: -; j_gene: TRBJ2-1; CDR3aa: CASSGGGPLHLGGEQFF; CDR3nt: TGTGCCAGCAGCGGGGGGGGACCGCTCCACCTAGGAGGTGAGCAGTTCTTC
v_gene: TRBV5-1; d_gene: TRBD2; abundance: -; j_gene: TRBJ2-1; CDR3aa: CASSLEVGGGGGEQFF; CDR3nt: TGCGCCAGCAGCTTGGAAGTGGGCGGAGGCGGGGGTGAGCAGTTCTTC
v_gene: TRBV10-3; d_gene: -; abundance: -; j_gene: TRBJ2-7; CDR3aa: CAISEVWEQYF; CDR3nt: TGTGCCATCAGTGAAGTGTGGGAGCAGTACTTC
v_gene: TRBV5-1; d_gene: -; abundance: -; j_gene: TRBJ2-5; CDR3aa: CASSLEGGEETQYF; CDR3nt: TGCGCCAGCAGCTTGGAGGGGGGCGAGGAGACCCAGTACTTC
v_gene: TRBV18; d_gene: TRBD1; abundance: -; j_gene: TRBJ2-5; CDR3aa: CASSPGRGNLRETQYF; CDR3nt: TGTGCCAGCTCACCGGGCAGGGGGAATTTAAGAGAGACCCAGTACTTC
v_gene: TRBV5-4; d_gene: -; abundance: -; j_gene: TRBJ1-1; CDR3aa: CASSRTLGEAFF; CDR3nt: TGTGCCAGCAGCCGGACGTTGGGAGAAGCTTTCTTT
v_gene: TRBV7-2; d_gene: -; abundance: -; j_gene: TRBJ2-7; CDR3aa: CASSLVGTGLSSYEQYF; CDR3nt: TGTGCCAGCAGCTTAGTGGGTACAGGGCTGAGCTCCTACGAGCAGTACTTC
v_gene: TRBV7-2; d_gene: -; abundance: -; j_gene: TRBJ2-6; CDR3aa: CASSLIRLGYGANVLTF; CDR3nt: TGTGCCAGCAGCTTAATTAGGCTGGGGTACGGGGCCAACGTCCTGACTTTC
v_gene: TRBV7-2; d_gene: TRBD2; abundance: -; j_gene: TRBJ2-7; CDR3aa: CASSFLLAGADEQYF; CDR3nt: TGTGCCAGCAGCTTCCTACTAGCGGGAGCAGACGAGCAGTACTTC
v_gene: TRBV5-1; d_gene: -; abundance: -; j_gene: TRBJ2-5; CDR3aa: CASSLGTSTQETQYF; CDR3nt: TGCGCCAGCAGCTTGGGGACGTCCACCCAAGAGACCCAGTACTTC
v_gene: TRBV7-8; d_gene: TRBD2; abundance: -; j_gene: TRBJ2-5; CDR3aa: CAIVAGGWETQYF; CDR3nt: TGTGCCATAGTAGCGGGAGGCTGGGAGACCCAGTACTTC
v_gene: TRBV18; d_gene: TRBD1; abundance: -; j_gene: TRBJ1-5; CDR3aa: CASSSQGVIQPQHF; CDR3nt: TGTGCCAGCTCATCTCAGGGGGTTATTCAGCCCCAGCATTTT
v_gene: TRBV15; d_gene: -; abundance: -; j_gene: TRBJ2-5; CDR3aa: CATSRGRVGTQYF; CDR3nt: TGTGCCACCAGCAGGGGCAGGGTGGGGACCCAGTACTTC
v_gene: TRBV28; d_gene: -; abundance: -; j_gene: TRBJ2-7; CDR3aa: CASNLSGGFYEQYF; CDR3nt: TGTGCCAGCAACCTAAGTGGGGGATTCTACGAGCAGTACTTC
v_gene: TRBV29-1; d_gene: -; abundance: -; j_gene: TRBJ2-1; CDR3aa: CSVVRDTYNEQFF; CDR3nt: TGCAGCGTTGTGCGGGACACTTACAATGAGCAGTTCTTC
v_gene: TRBV7-8; d_gene: -; abundance: once; j_gene: TRBJ2-1; CDR3aa: CASSLVLPAVANEQFF; CDR3nt: TGTGCCAGCAGCTTAGTCCTTCCGGCTGTGGCCAATGAGCAGTTCTTC
v_gene: TRBV18; d_gene: TRBD1; abundance: -; j_gene: TRBJ2-5; CDR3aa: CASWDSLQETQYF; CDR3nt: TGTGCCAGCTGGGACAGCCTCCAAGAGACCCAGTACTTC
v_gene: TRBV18; d_gene: -; abundance: once; j_gene: TRBJ2-1; CDR3aa: CASSATLTNDNEQFF; CDR3nt: TGTGCCAGCTCAGCGACCCTCACAAATGACAATGAGCAGTTCTTC
v_gene: TRBV5-5; d_gene: TRBD1; abundance: -; j_gene: TRBJ2-7; CDR3aa: CASSSGDRIPYEQYF; CDR3nt: TGTGCCAGCAGCTCAGGGGACAGGATCCCCTACGAGCAGTACTTC
v_gene: TRBV4-1; d_gene: -; abundance: -; j_gene: TRBJ1-4; CDR3aa: CASSPTTVGLNEKLFF; CDR3nt: TGCGCCAGCAGCCCCACCACAGTGGGGCTTAATGAAAAACTGTTTTTT
v_gene: TRBV5-1; d_gene: TRBD1; abundance: once; j_gene: TRBJ2-3; CDR3aa: CASSPDPGTATQYF; CDR3nt: TGCGCCAGCAGCCCAGACCCCGGGACAGCTACGCAGTATTTT
v_gene: TRBV10-3; d_gene: -; abundance: -; j_gene: TRBJ1-2; CDR3aa: CAIAQGSLGYGYTF; CDR3nt: TGTGCCATCGCTCAGGGCAGTCTAGGCTATGGCTACACCTTC
v_gene: TRBV19; d_gene: TRBD2; abundance: -; j_gene: TRBJ2-1; CDR3aa: CATGGVRDEQFF; CDR3nt: TGTGCGACGGGGGGGGTTAGGGATGAGCAGTTCTTC
v_gene: TRBV7-3; d_gene: TRBD1; abundance: -; j_gene: TRBJ2-7; CDR3aa: CASSLGVTGVYEQYF; CDR3nt: TGTGCCAGCAGCCTAGGGGTGACAGGGGTCTACGAGCAGTACTTC
v_gene: TRBV18; d_gene: -; abundance: few; j_gene: TRBJ2-6; CDR3aa: CASSPPSGANVLTF; CDR3nt: TGTGCCAGCTCACCACCCTCTGGGGCCAACGTCCTGACTTTC
v_gene: TRBV28; d_gene: -; abundance: -; j_gene: TRBJ2-2; CDR3aa: CASSLLGFPTGELFF; CDR3nt: TGTGCCAGCAGTTTATTGGGTTTTCCCACCGGGGAGCTGTTTTTT
v_gene: TRBV7-9; d_gene: TRBD1; abundance: once; j_gene: TRBJ1-4; CDR3aa: CASSSTGEVREKLFF; CDR3nt: TGTGCCAGCAGTTCAACAGGGGAGGTGCGTGAAAAACTGTTTTTT
v_gene: TRBV7-8; d_gene: TRBD1; abundance: -; j_gene: TRBJ2-3; CDR3aa: CASSWGTGTDTQYF; CDR3nt: TGTGCCAGCAGCTGGGGGACAGGCACAGATACGCAGTATTTT